The 24 T cell receptor beta chains below all came from one sample that was sequenced in a study of blood T cell repertoires in COVID-19. Sequencing was performed with immunoSEQ multiplex PCR; in TCRdb, only in-frame clones are kept and a portion is missing. The data show 150,000 to 200,000 clones, 65% to 85% seen once. Specimen: peripheral blood. These receptors were collected from a woman in her twenties or thirties with acute or convalescent COVID-19.

The chain links TRBV4-2 to TRBJ2-7; 9 bases are a match to TRBD1. Germline V gene sequence: CDR1 LGHNA, CDR2 YNFKEQ. The V segment lost 2 bases and the J segment 7 bases; nucleotides outside the gene matches: 12. CDR3 size: 16 residues. Here the CDR3 reads CASSQHLGQGMGEQYF. The CDR3 nucleotides are TGTGCCAGCAGCCAACATCTAGGACAGGGGATGGGAGAGCAGTACTTC.

CDR3 amino acids: CASSAQGVGTEAFF. The DNA of the CDR3 is TGCGCCAGCAGCGCTCAGGGTGTTGGGACTGAAGCTTTCTTT. This chain connects TRBV5-1 to TRBJ1-1; a possible D gene is TRBD1 (5 bases). CDR1 is SGHRS, CDR2 YFSETQ, per germline. Trimming took 4 bases from V and 5 from J, leaving 15 bases between them. The CDR3 contains 14 residues.

On this clone: The conserved phenylalanine or tryptophan normally closing the CDR3 is absent here, so this likely arose from a read error. The V call is TRBV19, the J call TRBJ2-7, with 8 bases that match TRBD1. Germline V gives CDR1 LNHDA, CDR2 SQIVND (reference sequence). V was clipped by 6 bases and J by 5 bases; unmatched bases: 15. This CDR3 has 16 residues. Written as DNA, the CDR3 is TGTGCCAGTAGGCCAACTCCACGGGACAGGAGCCACGAGCAGTACCTC. Amino acids: CASRPTPRDRSHEQYL.

This clone was observed a single time. The rearrangement joins TRBV7-9 to TRBJ2-1, with a possible D match to TRBD2 (6 bases). V lost 0 bases and J 3 bases, leaving 6 bases between the germline ends. The CDR3 extends over 14 amino acids. Germline CDR1 reads SEHNR; CDR2 reads FQNEAQ (reference sequence). The CDR3: CASSLAGGYNEQFF. For the CDR3, the DNA is TGTGCCAGCAGCTTAGCGGGGGGCTACAATGAGCAGTTCTTC. The entire variable domain, with the rest obtained from reference TRBV7-9 and TRBJ2-1, is as follows: DTGVSQNPRHKITKRGQNVTFRCDPISEHNRLYWYRQTLGQGPEFLTYFQNEAQLEKSRLLSDRFSAERPKGSFSTLEIQRTEQGDSAMYLCASSLAGGYNEQFFGPGTRLTVL.

The CDR3 bases are TGCAGCGCTTCGACGGGTAAAGGAGAAAAACTGTTTTTT. This sequence encodes CSASTGKGEKLFF. The chain links TRBV29-1 to TRBJ1-4; D call uncertain. The V gene's germline CDR1 is SQVTM and CDR2 ANQGSEA. V dropped 7 bases and J dropped 8 bases, with 17 bases sitting between them. The CDR3 consists of 13 residues.

A few counts support this clone. V and J are TRBV19 and TRBJ1-5, with D maybe TRBD1 (5 bases). Germline assignment: CDR1 LNHDA and CDR2 SQIVND (reference sequence). V dropped 8 bases and J dropped 3 bases, with 14 bases sitting between them. The CDR3 is 14 amino acids. The CDR3 DNA sequence: TGTGCCAGTGTAGGCAGGGTCTACAATCAGCCCCAGCATTTT. Amino acid sequence: CASVGRVYNQPQHF.

This clone has more than one count but fewer than ten. The CDR3 nucleotides are TGTGCCAGCAGCGGGAGGGGTGGGACTAGAGGCAATGAGCAGTTCTTC. Its protein is CASSGRGGTRGNEQFF. The rearrangement joins TRBV9 to TRBJ2-1; 8 bases map to TRBD2. Germline CDR1 and CDR2: SGDLS and YYNGEE. Trimming removed 3 bases from V and 6 bases from J; junction bases left unmatched: 11. CDR3 size: 16 residues.

This chain links TRBV30 with TRBJ2-2, with D tentatively TRBD1 (6 bases). Trimming shortened V by 0 bases and J by 6 bases, and 11 bases separated the two germline ends. The germline gives CDR1 GTSNPN, CDR2 SVGIG (reference sequence). The CDR3 is 14 amino acids. The CDR3 DNA is TGTGCCTGGAGTGTAAACAGGGTCTCCGGGGAGCTGTTTTTT. It translates to CAWSVNRVSGELFF.

This chain links TRBV30 with TRBJ2-6; D may be TRBD1 (6 bases). The CDR3 runs to 17 residues. V dropped 3 bases and J dropped 0 bases, with 15 bases sitting between them. The germline V gene encodes CDR1 GTSNPN and CDR2 SVGIG (reference sequence). The chain's CDR3 is CAWRGPGQISGANVLTF. In DNA form, the CDR3 reads TGTGCCTGGAGGGGCCCGGGACAAATCTCTGGGGCCAACGTCCTGACTTTC.

The chain has TRBV5-5 and TRBJ1-1, with a tentative D call TRBD1 (6 bases). The CDR3 consists of 14 residues. CDR1 is SGHKS and CDR2 is YYEKEE in the germline V gene (reference sequence). Trimming left V 3 bases short and J 3 bases short, with 12 bases between. CDR3 region: CASSSRTDHTEAFF. CDR3 DNA sequence: TGTGCCAGCAGCTCCAGGACAGACCACACTGAAGCTTTCTTT.

The V and J genes are TRBV27 and TRBJ1-5; perhaps TRBD1 as D (5 bases). The germline gives CDR1 MNHEY, CDR2 SMNVEV (reference sequence). Trimming left V 5 bases short and J 5 bases short, with 10 bases between. This CDR3 contains 13 residues. CDR3 in DNA: TGTGCCAGCAGTCCCCGACAGCATCAGCCCCAGCATTTT. This gives the protein CASSPRQHQPQHF.

The chain joins TRBV5-1 to TRBJ2-5, with D maybe TRBD1 (6 bases). This CDR3 region has 15 residues. V was trimmed by 2 bases and J by 0 bases, leaving 11 bases between them. Germline lookup yields CDR1 SGHRS and CDR2 YFSETQ. The CDR3 is CASSLADSYQETQYF. The CDR3 nucleotides are TGCGCCAGCAGCTTAGCGGACAGCTACCAAGAGACCCAGTACTTC.

The chain couples TRBV28 to TRBJ2-7; 7 bases align to TRBD1. V lost 5 bases and J lost 2; bases outside the gene matches: 15. CDR1 and CDR2 from the germline V gene are MDHEN and SYDVKM. The CDR3 totals 17 residues. The CDR3 sequence is CASSHKGTANKPYEQYF. The CDR3, as DNA: TGTGCCAGCAGTCATAAGGGGACAGCCAATAAACCCTACGAGCAGTACTTC.

This sequence joins TRBV10-1 and TRBJ1-1; D may be TRBD1 (6 bases). The CDR3 runs 16 residues. In germline, CDR1 is WNHNN, CDR2 SYGVQD (reference sequence). The V end lost 4 bases, the J end lost 3 bases, and 18 bases lay between the germline ends. CDR3 residues: CASSAQGQTVDTEAFF. The CDR3 coding sequence is TGCGCCAGCAGTGCCCAGGGGCAGACGGTGGACACTGAAGCTTTCTTT.

This chain links TRBV7-8 with TRBJ2-1; the match to TRBD2 covers 8 bases. The germline V gene has CDR1 SGHVS and CDR2 FQNEAQ. After removal of 3 bases from V and 0 bases from J, the junction contained 16 bases not matched to a gene. CDR3 length: 20 amino acids. CDR3 nucleotide sequence: TGTGCCAGCAGCTTGGGAACGGAGTCTAGCGGGCTACACTCCTACAATGAGCAGTTCTTC. This translates into CASSLGTESSGLHSYNEQFF.

This sequence joins TRBV28 and TRBJ1-5; 7 bases fit TRBD1. V shed 6 bases, J shed 6 bases, and the junction held 8 bases outside the gene matches. Germline assignment: CDR1 MDHEN and CDR2 SYDVKM. This CDR3 is built from 14 residues. CDR3 in amino acids: CASSPDRVSQPQHF. The CDR3 nucleotides read TGTGCCAGCAGCCCCGACAGGGTGAGTCAGCCCCAGCATTTT.

The CDR3 DNA follows: TGTGCCAGCAGTTACGAAGGTTGGCTAGCGCCACAGAGGCGAGAGACCCAGTACTTC. Protein: CASSYEGWLAPQRRETQYF. This chain joins TRBV6-2 or TRBV6-3 and TRBJ2-5, with D maybe TRBD2 (6 bases). CDR3 length: 19 residues. Germline CDR1 reads MNHEY; CDR2 reads SVGEGT. Trimming removed 2 bases from V and 4 bases from J, with 26 bases in between.

The chain uses TRBV2 and TRBJ1-1; D call uncertain. Trimming removed 4 bases from V and 5 bases from J, with 14 bases in between. Looked up from germline, CDR1 is SNHLY and CDR2 is FYNNEI. CDR3 size: 14 residues. The CDR3 DNA is TGTGCCAGCAGTGTTCTCGGGAAGGGAACTGAAGCTTTCTTT. Its protein product is CASSVLGKGTEAFF.

This chain joins TRBV7-2 and TRBJ2-2, with D possibly matching TRBD1 (6 bases). CDR3 length: 16 amino acids. The V gene's germline CDR1 is SGHTA and CDR2 FQGNSA. Between the trimmed V and J ends, which lost 5 bases and 4 bases, there was a span of 17 bases. The CDR3 here is CASSGPGAEITGELFF. The CDR3 bases are TGTGCCAGCAGCGGGCCAGGGGCAGAAATCACCGGGGAGCTGTTTTTT. Together with reference TRBV7-2 and TRBJ2-2, the CDR3 gives the full variable domain: GAGVSQSPSNKVTEKGKDVELRCDPISGHTALYWYRQSLGQGLEFLIYFQGNSAPDKSGLPSDRFSAERTGGSVSTLTIQRTQQEDSAVYLCASSGPGAEITGELFFGEGSRLTVL.

This chain connects TRBV19 to TRBJ2-7; 7 nucleotides line up with TRBD1. CDR3 length equals 13 residues. Germline values: CDR1 LNHDA, CDR2 SQIVND (reference sequence). V was pared by 7 bases and J by 7 bases, with 10 bases of the junction left unmatched. The CDR3 DNA follows: TGTGCCAGTACCCCGAGACAGGGTGAAGAGCAGTACTTC. Translated, it gives CASTPRQGEEQYF.

The V and J genes are TRBV13 and TRBJ2-3; possible D gene TRBD1, 7 bases. Trimming cost V 5 bases and J 0 bases, with 12 bases left between them. This CDR3 spans 15 amino acids. Germline V gives CDR1 PRHDT, CDR2 FYEKMQ (reference sequence). CDR3 sequence reads: CASSPGGSSTDTQYF. The CDR3 DNA sequence: TGTGCCAGCAGCCCAGGGGGGTCTAGCACAGATACGCAGTATTTT.

In regard to this clone: This sample includes further DNA sequences coding for the same CDR3. J is TRBJ1-1 and V is TRBV6-5; tentatively, D is TRBD1 (6 bases). V lost 6 bases to trimming and J lost 1 base, with 6 bases between them. Per the germline V gene, CDR1 is MNHEY and CDR2 is SVGAGI. The CDR3 extends over 12 amino acids. The CDR3 sequence: CASSRGNTEAFF. For the CDR3, the DNA is TGTGCCAGCAGCAGGGGGAACACTGAAGCTTTCTTT.

The chain recombines TRBV20-1 with TRBJ1-2; D is uncertain. Germline V gene sequence: CDR1 DFQATT, CDR2 SNEGSKA (reference sequence). The CDR3 sequence is 11 residues long. V shed 7 bases and J shed 4 bases, with 10 bases lying between them. In nucleotides, the CDR3 is TGCAGTGTAGAACTGATCTATGGCTACACCTTC. Translation gives CSVELIYGYTF.

This clone has a single count. CDR3 coding DNA: TGTGCCAGCAACCCTTACGGACAGGGGGCTTACTACGAGCAGTACTTC. Translation gives CASNPYGQGAYYEQYF. The gene calls are TRBV27 and TRBJ2-7; TRBD1 agrees at 11 bases. V shed 7 bases and J 3 bases; nucleotides not matched to a gene: 11. Germline V gives CDR1 MNHEY, CDR2 SMNVEV (reference sequence). The CDR3 runs to 16 residues.